Reported below is one T cell receptor beta chain. CD8 cells classed as naive were CD45RO-negative and positively selected for CCR7, excluding terminally differentiated effector memory CD45RA+ cells. This sample is part of a study of shared clonotypes between healthy human individuals. Overall study context: Per donor, CD8 memory used one plate, CD8 naive used two, CD4 memory used three and CD4 naive used three.

Study processing details: For the immunoSEQ data, sequences were junction-only without quality scores, so filtering differed. Clones were sequenced by immunoSEQ multiplex PCR, and TCRdb holds only the in-frame ones, with some missing. V and J calls and clone size come straight from that table; D and trimming were deduced from the DNA. The data show around 2,000,000 clones, just under 95% seen once. The V and J ends lost 6 bases and 4 bases respectively, with 15 bases between them. CDR1 MNHNS and CDR2 SASEGT come from the germline V gene. The CDR3 has 14 amino acids. This chain uses TRBV6-1 with TRBJ1-2; no reliable D call. The sample comprised naive CD8+ T cells sorted from blood. The TCR was taken from a man between 18 and 29 years old in good health. CDR3 sequence reads: CASSDRPYFYGYTF. The CDR3, as DNA: TGTGCCAGCAGCGATCGTCCATATTTCTATGGCTACACCTTC.